Below are 14 T cell receptor beta chains sequenced from a single sample in a study of blood T cell repertoires in COVID-19 (dated by TCRdb to 2020 to 2021). Receptors were amplified or captured by the immunoSEQ multiplex PCR assay. TCRdb retrieved this table from immuneACCESS and kept in-frame rearrangements only. Not all clones are present; in checked studies, unresolved V genes account for under half, and no reason is known for the remainder. The sample includes a few hundred thousand clones, with roughly 80% observed a single time. The biggest ten clones account for 5% to 6% of the sample. Sequenced material: PBMCs or T cells enriched from blood (not recorded which). These receptors were collected from a woman aged 45-59 years who had recovered from COVID-19.

V and J are TRBV5-1 and TRBJ1-5, with a weak D call TRBD1 (5 bases). Per germline, CDR1 SGHRS and CDR2 YFSETQ. Trimming cost V 2 bases and J 4 bases, with 10 bases left between them. This CDR3 spans 14 amino acids. The CDR3 protein is CASSFDGGNQPQHF. In DNA, the CDR3 is TGCGCCAGCAGCTTTGACGGGGGGAATCAGCCCCAGCATTTT.

This clone was counted only a few times. The chain has TRBV7-3 and TRBJ2-2; D might be TRBD2 (6 bases). Germline loops: CDR1 SGHTA, CDR2 FQGTGA. There are 18 residues in the CDR3. The V end lost 4 bases, the J end lost 4 bases, and 22 bases lay between the germline ends. The CDR3, as DNA: TGTGCCAGCAGCTCCCCGCCATTTAGCGGACGTGCCACCGGGGAGCTGTTTTTT. Translated, it gives CASSSPPFSGRATGELFF.

V is TRBV5-4 and J is TRBJ2-7, with TRBD2 identical over 13 bases. V shed 0 bases and J 8 bases; nucleotides not matched to a gene: 5. Germline values: CDR1 SGHNT, CDR2 YYREEE (reference sequence). The CDR3 contains 15 residues. The CDR3 protein is CASSLGTSGSGQQYF. In DNA form, the CDR3 reads TGTGCCAGCAGCTTGGGGACTAGCGGGAGCGGGCAGCAGTACTTC.

V gene TRBV6-1 combines with J gene TRBJ1-5, with 8 bases aligning to TRBD1. V dropped 4 bases and J dropped 2; count of bases not matched to a gene: 4. The germline CDR1 and CDR2 sequences are MNHNS and SASEGT. This CDR3 is built from 15 residues. The CDR3 DNA sequence: TGTGCCAGCAGTGGAGGGACAGGCCGCAATCAGCCCCAGCATTTT. It encodes CASSGGTGRNQPQHF.

V usage is TRBV7-6 and J usage is TRBJ1-2; D may be TRBD1 (6 bases). This CDR3 is built from 15 residues. CDR1 and CDR2 from the germline V gene are SGHVS and FNYEAQ. With 5 bases removed from V and 12 bases from J, the gap between germline ends came to 25 bases. CDR3 protein: CASSPFSGAGAIDTF. CDR3 sequence (DNA): TGTGCCAGCAGCCCATTTTCCGGGGCAGGGGCCATCGACACCTTC.

The V gene is TRBV3-1 (or the pseudogene TRBV3-2), the J gene TRBJ1-2; 7 nucleotides align to TRBD1. The CDR3 consists of 17 residues. The V and J ends lost 0 bases and 2 bases, in that order; junction bases with no gene match: 9. Germline V gives CDR1 LGHDT, CDR2 YNNKEL (reference sequence). Written as DNA, the CDR3 is TGTGCCAGCAGCCAAGAAACAGGGGCGGGTCGGAACTATGGCTACACCTTC. This gives the protein CASSQETGAGRNYGYTF.

The CDR3 nucleotides read TGCGCCAGCAGCGCATCACAGACACCCACTGAAGCTTTCTTT. It translates to CASSASQTPTEAFF. The V gene is TRBV5-1, the J gene TRBJ1-1; D remains ambiguous. Germline loops: CDR1 SGHRS, CDR2 YFSETQ. CDR3 size: 14 residues. The ends were cut back, 4 bases at V and 4 bases at J, with 14 bases in the middle.

J is TRBJ2-7 and V is TRBV6-5, with D possibly matching TRBD1 (8 bases). The CDR3 runs 12 residues. Germline assignment: CDR1 MNHEY and CDR2 SVGAGI. V was clipped by 11 bases and J by 3 bases, with 14 bases between them. This CDR3 is CAGGDRNYEQYF. Here the CDR3 DNA reads TGTGCCGGGGGGGACAGGAACTACGAGCAGTACTTC.

The rearrangement joins TRBV7-9 to TRBJ2-3, with D perhaps matching TRBD1 (6 bases). V dropped 5 bases and J dropped 2 bases, with 17 bases sitting between them. The CDR3 is 16 residues long. Germline V CDR1 and CDR2: SEHNR, FQNEAQ (reference sequence). The CDR3 nucleotides are TGTGCCAGCAGCGCAACAGGGAAGGCCCCCACAGATACGCAGTATTTT. Protein sequence: CASSATGKAPTDTQYF.

This clone has a single count. V usage is TRBV7-9 and J usage is TRBJ1-2; TRBD1 is a possible D gene (6 bases). Germline V lookup: CDR1 SEHNR, CDR2 FQNEAQ (reference sequence). Between the trimmed V and J ends, which lost 5 bases and 6 bases, there was a span of 10 bases. The CDR3 contains 12 residues. The DNA for the CDR3 is TGTGCCAGCAGCCAGACAGGAGATGGCTACACCTTC. The encoded protein is CASSQTGDGYTF. The full variable domain, with the rest looked up from reference TRBV7-9 and TRBJ1-2, is DTGVSQNPRHKITKRGQNVTFRCDPISEHNRLYWYRQTLGQGPEFLTYFQNEAQLEKSRLLSDRFSAERPKGSFSTLEIQRTEQGDSAMYLCASSQTGDGYTFGSGTRLTVV.

The V call is TRBV3-1 (or the pseudogene TRBV3-2), the J call TRBJ1-1; no firm D call. This CDR3 spans 12 amino acids. V was shortened by 0 bases and J by 6 bases, with 5 bases between the two germline ends. Germline CDR1 LGHDT, CDR2 YNNKEL (reference sequence). For the CDR3, the DNA is TGTGCCAGCAGCCAAGATTTAGCTGAAGCTTTCTTT. Protein sequence: CASSQDLAEAFF.

This sequence joins TRBV5-1 and TRBJ1-2, with D possibly TRBD1 on 6 matching bases. This CDR3 contains 15 residues. The ends were cut back, 4 bases at V and 0 bases at J, with 13 bases in the middle. The germline gives CDR1 SGHRS, CDR2 YFSETQ. As DNA, the CDR3 is TGCGCCAGCAGCCTGTTCGAGGGGGCTAACTATGGCTACACCTTC. Its translation: CASSLFEGANYGYTF.

The chain links TRBV4-1 to TRBJ2-3; the D gene is possibly TRBD2 (6 bases). The CDR3 spans 16 residues. The germline gives CDR1 MGHRA, CDR2 YSYEKL. Trimming cost V 0 bases and J 0 bases, with 10 bases left between them. The CDR3 sequence is CASSQDPGRSTDTQYF. Written as DNA, the CDR3 is TGCGCCAGCAGCCAAGACCCGGGGAGGAGCACAGATACGCAGTATTTT.

This chain links TRBV4-2 with TRBJ1-4; D remains ambiguous. The CDR3 loop spans 13 amino acids. Germline V gene data show CDR1 as LGHNA and CDR2 as YNFKEQ. V lost 1 base and J 10 bases, leaving 10 bases between the germline ends. The CDR3 here is CASSQAGAAKLFF. The CDR3 nucleotides are TGTGCCAGCAGCCAAGCGGGAGCGGCAAAACTGTTTTTT.